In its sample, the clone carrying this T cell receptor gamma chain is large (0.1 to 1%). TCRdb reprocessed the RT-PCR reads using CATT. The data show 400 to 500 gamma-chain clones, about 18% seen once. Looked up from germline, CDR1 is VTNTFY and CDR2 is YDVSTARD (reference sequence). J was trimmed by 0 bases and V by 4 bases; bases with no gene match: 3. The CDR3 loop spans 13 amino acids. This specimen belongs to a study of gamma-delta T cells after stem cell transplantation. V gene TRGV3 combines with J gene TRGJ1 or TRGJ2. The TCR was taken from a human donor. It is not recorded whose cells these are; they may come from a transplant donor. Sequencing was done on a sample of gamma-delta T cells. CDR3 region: CATWDSNYYKKLF. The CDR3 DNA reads TGTGCCACCTGGGATTCGAATTATTATAAGAAACTCTTT.